Here is one T cell receptor (beta chain) with its context. The CDR3 has 18 amino acids. Per germline, CDR1 SGHRS and CDR2 YFSETQ. The ends lost 0 bases at V and 2 bases at J; junction bases unmatched: 6. This sample is drawn from a study of blood T cell repertoires in COVID-19. Overall study: Material from acute and convalescent COVID-19 was sourced from the United States, Italy and Spain. From T cells, B-cell-depleted T cells, or PBMCs came the material, which was cDNA or gDNA.

Per the original methods: Estimated nucleated cell counts came from reference gene primer amplification. Assay used: immunoSEQ multiplex PCR; TCRdb lists only in-frame clones, some missing. The DNA gave D and trimming, while V, J and clone size come from that table. The table includes some 120,000 clones, approximately 90% detected once. The V and J genes are TRBV5-1 and TRBJ2-3; 13 nucleotides match TRBD2. The sample comprised peripheral blood. This receptor was taken from a man in his fifties with acute or convalescent COVID-19. The CDR3 DNA reads TGCGCCAGCAGCTTGGACGGGACTAGCGGGATCCCCACAGATACGCAGTATTTT. Residues: CASSLDGTSGIPTDTQYF.